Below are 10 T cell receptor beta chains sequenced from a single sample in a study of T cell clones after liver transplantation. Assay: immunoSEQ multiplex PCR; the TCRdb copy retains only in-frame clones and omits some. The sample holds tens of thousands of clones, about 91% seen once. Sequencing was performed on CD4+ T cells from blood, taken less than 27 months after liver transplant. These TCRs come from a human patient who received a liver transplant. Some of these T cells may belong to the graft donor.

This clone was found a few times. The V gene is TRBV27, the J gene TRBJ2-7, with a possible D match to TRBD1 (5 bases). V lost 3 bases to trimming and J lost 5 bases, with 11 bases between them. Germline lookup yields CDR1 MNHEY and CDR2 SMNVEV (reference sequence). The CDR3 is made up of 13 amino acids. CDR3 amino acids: CASSFRAGHEQYF. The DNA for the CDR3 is TGTGCCAGCAGTTTTCGGGCAGGGCACGAGCAGTACTTC.

The CDR3 sequence is CASSGGGGRAQEQYF. The CDR3 DNA sequence: TGTGCCAGCAGCGGTGGTGGCGGGAGGGCCCAAGAGCAGTACTTC. This chain joins TRBV5-5 and TRBJ2-7; 9 bases match TRBD2. The CDR3 covers 15 residues. Germline V gene lookup returns CDR1 SGHKS and CDR2 YYEKEE (reference sequence). Losses at the gene ends were 4 bases for V and 7 bases for J; bases not matched to a gene: 12.

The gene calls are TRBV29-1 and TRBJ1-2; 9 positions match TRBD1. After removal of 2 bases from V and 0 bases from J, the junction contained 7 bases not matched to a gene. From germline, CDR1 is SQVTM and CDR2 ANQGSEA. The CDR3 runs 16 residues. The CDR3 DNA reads TGCAGCGTTGAAAAGGGACAGGGATCCACTAACTATGGCTACACCTTC. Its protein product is CSVEKGQGSTNYGYTF.

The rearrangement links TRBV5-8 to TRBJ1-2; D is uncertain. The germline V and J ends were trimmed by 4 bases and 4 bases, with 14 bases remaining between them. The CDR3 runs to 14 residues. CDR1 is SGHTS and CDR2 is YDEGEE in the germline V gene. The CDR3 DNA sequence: TGTGCCAGCAGCCCGTGGGAAGGAGGCTATGGCTACACCTTC. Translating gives CASSPWEGGYGYTF.

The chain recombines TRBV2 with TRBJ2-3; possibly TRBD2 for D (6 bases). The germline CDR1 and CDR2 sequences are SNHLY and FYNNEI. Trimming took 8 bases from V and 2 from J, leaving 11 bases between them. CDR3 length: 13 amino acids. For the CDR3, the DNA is TGTGCCAGCTGGGGGGAACCCACAGATACGCAGTATTTT. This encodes CASWGEPTDTQYF.

The DNA for the CDR3 is TGTGCCAGCAGTGAAGCCCAGGGTGGGAATCAGCCCCAGCATTTT. Translating gives CASSEAQGGNQPQHF. The chain combines TRBV6-1 with TRBJ1-5; tentatively, D is TRBD1 (5 bases). This CDR3 is 15 amino acids long. Germline V lookup: CDR1 MNHNS, CDR2 SASEGT. V dropped 0 bases and J dropped 4 bases, with 10 bases sitting between them.

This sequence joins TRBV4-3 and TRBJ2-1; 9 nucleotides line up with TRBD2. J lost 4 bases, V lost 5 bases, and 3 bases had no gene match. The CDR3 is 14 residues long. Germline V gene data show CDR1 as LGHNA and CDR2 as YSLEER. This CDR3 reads CASSRAGGYNEQFF. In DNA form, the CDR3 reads TGCGCCAGCAGCAGGGCGGGAGGGTACAATGAGCAGTTCTTC.

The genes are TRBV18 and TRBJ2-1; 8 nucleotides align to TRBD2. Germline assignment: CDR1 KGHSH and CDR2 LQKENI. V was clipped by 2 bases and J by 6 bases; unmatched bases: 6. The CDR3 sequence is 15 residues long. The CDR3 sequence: CASSPKERETNEQFF. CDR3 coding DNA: TGTGCCAGCTCACCAAAGGAGCGGGAGACCAATGAGCAGTTCTTC.

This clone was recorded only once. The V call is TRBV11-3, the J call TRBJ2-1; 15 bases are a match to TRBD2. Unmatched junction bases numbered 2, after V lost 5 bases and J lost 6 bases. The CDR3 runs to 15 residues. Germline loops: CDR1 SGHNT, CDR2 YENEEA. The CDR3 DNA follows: TGTGCCAGCAGCCCGGGACTAGCGGGAGGCAATGAGCAGTTCTTC. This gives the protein CASSPGLAGGNEQFF.

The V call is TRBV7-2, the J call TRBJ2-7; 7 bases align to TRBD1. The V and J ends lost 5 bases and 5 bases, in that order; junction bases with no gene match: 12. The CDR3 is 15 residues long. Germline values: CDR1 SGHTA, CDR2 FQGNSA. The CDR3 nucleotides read TGTGCCAGCAGCCAGGCGGCAGGGGGAAATGACGAGCAGTACTTC. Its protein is CASSQAAGGNDEQYF.